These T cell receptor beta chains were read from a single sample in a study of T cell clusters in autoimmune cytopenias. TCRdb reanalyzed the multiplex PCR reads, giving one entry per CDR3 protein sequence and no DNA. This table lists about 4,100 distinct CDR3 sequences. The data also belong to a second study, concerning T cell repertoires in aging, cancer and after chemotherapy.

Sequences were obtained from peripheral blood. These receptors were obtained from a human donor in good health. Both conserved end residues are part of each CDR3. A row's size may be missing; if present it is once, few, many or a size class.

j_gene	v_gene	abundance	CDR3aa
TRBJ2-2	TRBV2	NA	CASNLRVTGELFF
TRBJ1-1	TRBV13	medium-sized	CASSLWTGINTEAFF
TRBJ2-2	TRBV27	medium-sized	CASRSGTSVGELFF
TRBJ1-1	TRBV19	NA	CASSIQVATEAFF
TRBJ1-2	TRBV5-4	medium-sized	CASTDRGEYYGYTF
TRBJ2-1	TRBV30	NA	CAWSPGTATYEQFF
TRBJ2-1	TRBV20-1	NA	CSARISREREQFF
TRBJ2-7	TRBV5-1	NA	CASSGGRGYEQYF
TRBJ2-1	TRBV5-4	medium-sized	CASSLRNEQFF
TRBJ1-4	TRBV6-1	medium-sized	CASSGQGRLAEKLFF
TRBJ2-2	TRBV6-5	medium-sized	CASSSLGQGITGELFF
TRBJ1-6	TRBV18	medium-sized	CASSPYPDVRTRTNSPLHF
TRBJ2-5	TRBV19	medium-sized	CASSIGVAGYGETQYF
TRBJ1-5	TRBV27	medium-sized	CASSLSGEGQPQHF
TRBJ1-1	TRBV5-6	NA	CASLGSREAFF
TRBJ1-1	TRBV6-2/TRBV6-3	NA	CASRTGRTANTEAFF
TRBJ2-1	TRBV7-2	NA	CASSQTPAGARNEQFF
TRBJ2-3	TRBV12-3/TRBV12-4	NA	CASSPAGGSDTQYF
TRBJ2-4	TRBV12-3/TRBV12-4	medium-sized	CASSLESGGVAKNIQYF
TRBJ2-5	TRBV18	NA	CASSPYRAQAQYF
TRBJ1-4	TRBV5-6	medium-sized	CASSGERLSNEKLFF
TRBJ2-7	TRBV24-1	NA	CATSDSNRVEQYF
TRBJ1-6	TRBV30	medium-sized	CAWRGGNSPLHF
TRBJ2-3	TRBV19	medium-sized	CASSIRQATDTQYF
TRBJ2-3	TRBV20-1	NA	CSASWGGSTDTQYF
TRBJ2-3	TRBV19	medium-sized	CASRERGGTDTQYF
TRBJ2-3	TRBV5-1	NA	CASSFLAGTGGTDTQYF
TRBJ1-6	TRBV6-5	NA	CASRPGRGGNSPLHF
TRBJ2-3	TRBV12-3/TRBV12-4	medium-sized	CASTVTSGGFTDTQYF
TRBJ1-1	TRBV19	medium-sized	CASSTREMNTEAFF
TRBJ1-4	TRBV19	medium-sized	CASSTPDRGATNEKLFF
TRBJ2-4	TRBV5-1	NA	CASSLGEYENIQYF
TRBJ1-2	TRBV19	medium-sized	CASSIRDRGLLHTF
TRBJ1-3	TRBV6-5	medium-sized	CASSYPMDRTGNTIYF
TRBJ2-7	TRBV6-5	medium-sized	CASRDPGTASYEQYF
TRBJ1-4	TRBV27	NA	CASRPGTLNGKLFF
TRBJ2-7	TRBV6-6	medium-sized	CASSYSGGRVYEQYF
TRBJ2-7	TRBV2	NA	CASIGTGANEQYF
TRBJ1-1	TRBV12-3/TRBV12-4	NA	CASSLRQRSTEAFF
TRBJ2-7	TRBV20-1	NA	CSARPTDILTYEQYF
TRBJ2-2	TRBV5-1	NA	CASSQPTGELFF
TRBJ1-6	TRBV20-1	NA	CSAPPGHRSEAPLHF
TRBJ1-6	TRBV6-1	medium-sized	CASSPGTYSPLHF
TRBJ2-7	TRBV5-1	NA	CASSLAGGASGEQYF
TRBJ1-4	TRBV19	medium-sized	CASSGSSAEKLFF
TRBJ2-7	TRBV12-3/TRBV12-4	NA	CASSALAFPYEQYF
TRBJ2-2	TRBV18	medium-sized	CASSPRDDNTGELFF
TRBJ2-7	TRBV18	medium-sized	CASSPPTDSYEQYF
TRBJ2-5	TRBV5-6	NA	CASSQERGQGETQYF
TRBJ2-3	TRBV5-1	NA	CASSYGRQPASTDTQYF
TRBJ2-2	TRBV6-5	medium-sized	CASTPTEYTGELFF
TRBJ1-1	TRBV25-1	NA	CASSDIGGNTEAFF
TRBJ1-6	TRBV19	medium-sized	CASSFRGSNSPLHF
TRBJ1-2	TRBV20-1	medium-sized	CSAAGQTREGYTF
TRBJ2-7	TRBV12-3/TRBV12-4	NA	CASSLVARAGEQYF
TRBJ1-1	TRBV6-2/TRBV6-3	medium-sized	CASSFFMNTEAFF
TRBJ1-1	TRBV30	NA	CAWSVWGAGDTEAFF
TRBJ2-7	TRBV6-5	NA	CASSYGPGRWDEQYF
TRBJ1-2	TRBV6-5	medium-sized	CASSYSPDRGYGYTF
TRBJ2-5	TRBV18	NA	CASSFRDRGKETQYF